This TCR beta chain comes out of a study of CD8 T cells in Susac syndrome. Random hexamers were used to reverse transcribe the RNA input (roughly 0.5 to 1 ug). The authors amplified TCR beta CDR3 across 54 Vbeta and 13 Jbeta using immunoSEQ multiplex PCR. TCRdb processed the immunoSEQ multiplex PCR reads anew with MiXCR; each CDR3 protein has one entry. The sample has a few hundred thousand distinct CDR3 sequences, roughly nine tenths seen once. This clonotype came up once. CD8+ and CD4+ T cells circulating in blood were sequenced for TCR beta. Treatment-naive patients with stable or active relapsing-remitting disease were the multiple sclerosis controls. TEMRA cells were enriched by FACS, while CD8+ and CD4+ T cells were obtained through a negative isolation that was performed magnetically. The receptor's source is a human donor with multiple sclerosis. Input material: CD4+ T cells from PBMCs.

The DNA of the CDR3 is TGTGCCAGCAGCTTTTTTCGGGGGCCCGAAGCTTTCTTT. It encodes CASSFFRGPEAFF. The chain joins TRBV5-4 to TRBJ1-1; tentative D call: TRBD1 (6 bases). V was pared by 2 bases and J by 8 bases, with 13 bases between. Germline V gene sequence: CDR1 SGHNT, CDR2 YYREEE (reference sequence). The CDR3 sequence is 13 residues long.